This T cell receptor (beta chain) originates from a study of breast tumors, draining lymph nodes, adjacent tissues. TCRdb re-analysed the multiplex PCR reads in MiXCR, keeping a single row per CDR3 protein. Here the sample spans around 13,000 distinct CDR3 sequences, 45% to 55% being singletons. This clonotype is medium-sized by share. Antigen specificity is unknown. The V end lost 6 bases, the J end lost 7 bases, and 12 bases lay between the germline ends. This CDR3 contains 13 residues. Germline CDR1 SEHNR, CDR2 FQNEAQ (reference sequence). Study findings and constraints: Compared with basal-like, luminal-like tumors shared significantly more repertoire with nontumor tissue. Data only fit, rather than demonstrated, lymph node origin of most tumor T cells.

V and J are TRBV7-9 and TRBJ1-4, with no clear D. Sequences were obtained from tumor-adjacent breast tissue. The sequence came from a female donor with breast cancer. Some clones in this sample may be carry-over from other donors' samples. The CDR3 nucleotides are TGTGCCAGCAGTAAAGTAAATAGTGAAAAACTGTTTTTT. Its translation: CASSKVNSEKLFF.